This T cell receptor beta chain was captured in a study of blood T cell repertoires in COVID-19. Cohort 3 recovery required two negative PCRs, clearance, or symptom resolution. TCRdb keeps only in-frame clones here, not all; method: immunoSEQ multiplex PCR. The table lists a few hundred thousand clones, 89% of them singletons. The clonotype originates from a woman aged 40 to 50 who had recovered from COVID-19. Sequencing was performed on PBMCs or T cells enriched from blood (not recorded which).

CDR3 coding DNA: TGTGCCAGCAGCCAACCCGGGACAGGGCGCTATGGCTACACCTTC. Its translation is CASSQPGTGRYGYTF. The chain employs TRBV3-1 (or the pseudogene TRBV3-2) and TRBJ1-2, with 9 nucleotides matching TRBD1. V gave up 2 bases and J gave up 4 bases; unmatched junction bases: 5. Germline CDR1 reads LGHDT; CDR2 reads YNNKEL (reference sequence). The CDR3 has 15 residues.